This TCR beta chain came from a study of CD8+ T cells in alopecia areata. Whole-study context: Treated patients were dosed with oral tofacitinib, taking 5 to 10 mg twice daily.

In germline, CDR1 is MGHRA, CDR2 YSYEKL. The ends were cut back, 4 bases at V and 6 bases at J, with 16 bases in the middle. This CDR3 comprises 14 residues. Treatment meaning: oral pan-JAK inhibitor, 5-10 mg twice daily. Following RNA extraction, reverse transcription yielded cDNA that acted as the sequencing template. Here immunoSEQ multiplex PCR was the method, and the copy in TCRdb shows in-frame clones only, minus some. Of 150,000 to 200,000 clones detected, 65% appear once; the ten largest clones hold roughly 0.99%. The TCR sequence derives from a human donor with alopecia areata. The chain carries TRBV4-1 and TRBJ2-7, with D possibly matching TRBD1 (6 bases). The specimen comprised CD4+ T cells sorted from blood, sampled at week 4, from a patient treated with tofacitinib. The CDR3, as DNA: TGCGCCAGCAGCCCAATAGGCAGGGGAAGCGAGCAGTACTTC. Its translation is CASSPIGRGSEQYF.